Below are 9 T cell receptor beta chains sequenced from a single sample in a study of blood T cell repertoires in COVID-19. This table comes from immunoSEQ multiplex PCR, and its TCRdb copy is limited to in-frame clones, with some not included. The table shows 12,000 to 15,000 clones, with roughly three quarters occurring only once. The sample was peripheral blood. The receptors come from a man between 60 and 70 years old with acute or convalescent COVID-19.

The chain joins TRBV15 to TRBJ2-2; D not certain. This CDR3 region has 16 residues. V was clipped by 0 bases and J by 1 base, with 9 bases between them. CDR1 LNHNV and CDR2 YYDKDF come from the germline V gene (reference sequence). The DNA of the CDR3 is TGTGCCACCAGCAGAGATGCCAGGCAGAACACCGGGGAGCTGTTTTTT. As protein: CATSRDARQNTGELFF.

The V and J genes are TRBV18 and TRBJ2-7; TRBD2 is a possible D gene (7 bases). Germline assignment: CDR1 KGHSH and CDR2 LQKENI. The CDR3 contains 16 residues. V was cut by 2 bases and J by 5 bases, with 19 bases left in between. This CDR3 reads CASSPSRGANIHEQYF. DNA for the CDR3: TGTGCCAGCTCACCATCCCGGGGGGCGAATATCCACGAGCAGTACTTC.

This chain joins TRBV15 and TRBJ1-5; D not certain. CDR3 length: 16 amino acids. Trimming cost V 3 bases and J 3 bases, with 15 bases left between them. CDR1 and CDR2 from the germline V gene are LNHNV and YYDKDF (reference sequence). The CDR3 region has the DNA TGTGCCACCAGCAGTACCGAGAGACTCGTCAATCAGCCCCAGCATTTT. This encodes CATSSTERLVNQPQHF.

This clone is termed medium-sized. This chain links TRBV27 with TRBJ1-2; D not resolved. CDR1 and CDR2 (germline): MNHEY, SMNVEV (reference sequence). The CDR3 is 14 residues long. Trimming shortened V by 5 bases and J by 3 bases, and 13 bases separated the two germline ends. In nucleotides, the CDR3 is TGTGCCAGCAGTATGTTTAACTCGGACTATGGCTACACCTTC. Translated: CASSMFNSDYGYTF.

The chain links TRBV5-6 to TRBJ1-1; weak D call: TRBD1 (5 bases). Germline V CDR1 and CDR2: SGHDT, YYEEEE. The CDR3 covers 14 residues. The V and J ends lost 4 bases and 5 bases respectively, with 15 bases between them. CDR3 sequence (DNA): TGTGCCAGCAGCCCTGGTCGCAGGGCTACTGAAGCTTTCTTT. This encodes CASSPGRRATEAFF.

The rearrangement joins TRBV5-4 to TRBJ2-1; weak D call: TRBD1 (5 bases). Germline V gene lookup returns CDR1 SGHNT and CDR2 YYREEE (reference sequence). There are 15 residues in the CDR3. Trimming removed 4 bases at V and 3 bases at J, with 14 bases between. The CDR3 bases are TGTGCCAGCAGCCATGGTGACAGCCGCTACAATGAGCAGTTCTTC. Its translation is CASSHGDSRYNEQFF.

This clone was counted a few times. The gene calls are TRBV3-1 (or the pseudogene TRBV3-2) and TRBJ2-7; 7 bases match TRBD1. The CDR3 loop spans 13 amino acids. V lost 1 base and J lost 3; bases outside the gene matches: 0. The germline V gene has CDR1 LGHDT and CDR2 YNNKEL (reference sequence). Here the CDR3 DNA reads TGTGCCAGCAGCCAAGCAGGGGGCTACGAGCAGTACTTC. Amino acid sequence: CASSQAGGYEQYF.

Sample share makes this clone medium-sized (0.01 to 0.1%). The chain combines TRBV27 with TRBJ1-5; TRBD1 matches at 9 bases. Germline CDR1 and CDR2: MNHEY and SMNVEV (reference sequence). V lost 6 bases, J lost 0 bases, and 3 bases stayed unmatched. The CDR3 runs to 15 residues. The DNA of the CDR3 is TGTGCCAGCAGACAGGGGGCCTATAGCAATCAGCCCCAGCATTTT. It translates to CASRQGAYSNQPQHF.

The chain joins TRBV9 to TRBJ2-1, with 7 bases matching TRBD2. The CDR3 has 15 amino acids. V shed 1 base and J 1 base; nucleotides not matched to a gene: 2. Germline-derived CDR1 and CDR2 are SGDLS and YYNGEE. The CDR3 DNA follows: TGTGCCAGCAGCGTAAGCGGGGATTCCTACAATGAGCAGTTCTTC. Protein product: CASSVSGDSYNEQFF.